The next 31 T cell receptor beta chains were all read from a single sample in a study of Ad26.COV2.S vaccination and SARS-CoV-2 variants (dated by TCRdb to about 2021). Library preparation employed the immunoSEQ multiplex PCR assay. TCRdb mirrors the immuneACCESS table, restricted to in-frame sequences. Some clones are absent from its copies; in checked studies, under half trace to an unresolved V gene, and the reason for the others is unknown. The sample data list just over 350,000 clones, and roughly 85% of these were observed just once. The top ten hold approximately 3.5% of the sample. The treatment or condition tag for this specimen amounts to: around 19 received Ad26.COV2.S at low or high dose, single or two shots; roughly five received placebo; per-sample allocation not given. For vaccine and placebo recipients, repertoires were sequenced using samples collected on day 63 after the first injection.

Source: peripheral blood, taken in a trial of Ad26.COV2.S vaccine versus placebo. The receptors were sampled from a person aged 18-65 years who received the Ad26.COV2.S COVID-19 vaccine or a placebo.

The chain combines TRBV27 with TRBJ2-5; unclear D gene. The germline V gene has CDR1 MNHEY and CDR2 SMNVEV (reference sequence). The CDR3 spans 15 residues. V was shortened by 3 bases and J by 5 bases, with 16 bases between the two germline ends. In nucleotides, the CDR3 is TGTGCCAGCAGTTTTCTAGGTCAAGGTATCGAGACCCAGTACTTC. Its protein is CASSFLGQGIETQYF.

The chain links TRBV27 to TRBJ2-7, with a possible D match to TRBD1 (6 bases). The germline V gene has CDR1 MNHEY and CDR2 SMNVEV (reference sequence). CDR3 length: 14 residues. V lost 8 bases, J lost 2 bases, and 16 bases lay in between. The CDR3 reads CASRMVGGPYEQYF. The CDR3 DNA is TGTGCCAGCCGCATGGTAGGGGGTCCCTACGAGCAGTACTTC.

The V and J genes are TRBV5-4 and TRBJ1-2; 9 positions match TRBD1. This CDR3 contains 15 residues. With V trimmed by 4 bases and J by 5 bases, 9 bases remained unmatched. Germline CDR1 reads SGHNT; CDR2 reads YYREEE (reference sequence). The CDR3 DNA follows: TGTGCCAGCAGCGGCCGGGACAGGGCATATTATGGCTACACCTTC. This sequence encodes CASSGRDRAYYGYTF.

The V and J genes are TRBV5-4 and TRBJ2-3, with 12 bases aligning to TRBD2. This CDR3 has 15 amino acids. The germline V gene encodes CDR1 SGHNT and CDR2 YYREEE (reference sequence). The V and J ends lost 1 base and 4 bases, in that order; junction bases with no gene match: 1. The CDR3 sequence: CASSLTSGRPDTQYF. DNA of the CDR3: TGTGCCAGCAGCTTGACTAGCGGGAGGCCAGATACGCAGTATTTT.

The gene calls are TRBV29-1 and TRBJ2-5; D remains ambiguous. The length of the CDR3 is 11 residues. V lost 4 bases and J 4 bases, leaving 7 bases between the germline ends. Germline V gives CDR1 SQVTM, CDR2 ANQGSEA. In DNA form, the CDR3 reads TGCAGCGTTGGATGGGCAGAGACCCAGTACTTC. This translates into CSVGWAETQYF.

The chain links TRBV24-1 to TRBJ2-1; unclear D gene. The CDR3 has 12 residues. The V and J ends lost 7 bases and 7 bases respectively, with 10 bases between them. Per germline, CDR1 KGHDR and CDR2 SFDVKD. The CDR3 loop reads CATSLGENEQFF. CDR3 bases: TGTGCCACCAGCCTAGGTGAGAATGAGCAGTTCTTC.

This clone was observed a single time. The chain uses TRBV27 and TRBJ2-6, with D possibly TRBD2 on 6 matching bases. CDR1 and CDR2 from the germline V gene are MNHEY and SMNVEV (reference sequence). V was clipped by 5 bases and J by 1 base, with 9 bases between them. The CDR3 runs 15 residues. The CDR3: CASSPGVSGANVLTF. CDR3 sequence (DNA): TGTGCCAGCAGTCCGGGGGTATCTGGGGCCAACGTCCTGACTTTC.

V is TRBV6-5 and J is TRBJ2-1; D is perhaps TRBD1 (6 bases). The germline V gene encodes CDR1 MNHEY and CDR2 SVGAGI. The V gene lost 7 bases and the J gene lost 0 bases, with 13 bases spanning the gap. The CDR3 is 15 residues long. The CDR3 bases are TGTGCCAGCACCAGGGAGACAGGCTCCTACAATGAGCAGTTCTTC. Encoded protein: CASTRETGSYNEQFF.

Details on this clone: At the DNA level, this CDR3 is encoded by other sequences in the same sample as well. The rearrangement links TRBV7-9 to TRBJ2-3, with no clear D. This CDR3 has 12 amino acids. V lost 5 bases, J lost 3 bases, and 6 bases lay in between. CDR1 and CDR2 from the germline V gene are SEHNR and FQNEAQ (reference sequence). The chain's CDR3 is CASSPGTDTQYF. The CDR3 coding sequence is TGTGCCAGCAGCCCTGGTACAGATACGCAGTATTTT.

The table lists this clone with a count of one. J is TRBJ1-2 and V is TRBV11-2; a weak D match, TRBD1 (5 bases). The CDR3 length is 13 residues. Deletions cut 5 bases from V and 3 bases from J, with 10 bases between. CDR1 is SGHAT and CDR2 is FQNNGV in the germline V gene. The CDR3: CASSAGTHYGYTF. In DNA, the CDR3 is TGTGCCAGCAGCGCAGGGACGCACTATGGCTACACCTTC.

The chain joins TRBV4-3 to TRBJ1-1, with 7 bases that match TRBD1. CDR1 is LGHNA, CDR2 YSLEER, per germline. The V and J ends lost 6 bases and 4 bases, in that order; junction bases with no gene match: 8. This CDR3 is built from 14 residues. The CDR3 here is CASRQGIQGTEAFF. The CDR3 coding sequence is TGCGCCAGCAGACAGGGGATTCAGGGCACTGAAGCTTTCTTT.

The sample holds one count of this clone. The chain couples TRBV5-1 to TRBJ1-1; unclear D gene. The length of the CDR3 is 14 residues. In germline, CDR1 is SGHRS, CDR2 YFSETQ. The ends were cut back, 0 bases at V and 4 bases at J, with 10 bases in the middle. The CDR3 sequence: CASSLEARTTEAFF. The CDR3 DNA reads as TGCGCCAGCAGCTTGGAAGCGCGGACCACTGAAGCTTTCTTT.

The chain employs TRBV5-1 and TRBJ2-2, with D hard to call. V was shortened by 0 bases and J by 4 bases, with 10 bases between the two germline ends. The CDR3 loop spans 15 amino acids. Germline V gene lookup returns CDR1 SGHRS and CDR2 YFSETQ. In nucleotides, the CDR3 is TGCGCCAGCAGCTTGGAGCCAGGCTTCACCGGGGAGCTGTTTTTT. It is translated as CASSLEPGFTGELFF.

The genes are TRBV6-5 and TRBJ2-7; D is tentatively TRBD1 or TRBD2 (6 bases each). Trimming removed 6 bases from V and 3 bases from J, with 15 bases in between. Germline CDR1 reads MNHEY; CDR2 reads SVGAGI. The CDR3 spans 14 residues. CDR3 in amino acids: CASSLRGLFYEQYF. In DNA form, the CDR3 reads TGTGCCAGCAGCCTCCGGGGGCTCTTCTACGAGCAGTACTTC.

CDR3: CSASVGADNEKLFF. In DNA form, the CDR3 reads TGCAGTGCTAGTGTCGGCGCAGATAATGAAAAACTGTTTTTT. This chain connects TRBV20-1 to TRBJ1-4; D gene uncertain. This CDR3 contains 14 residues. Trimming stripped 3 bases from V and 4 bases from J, with 12 bases between. Looked up from germline, CDR1 is DFQATT and CDR2 is SNEGSKA (reference sequence).

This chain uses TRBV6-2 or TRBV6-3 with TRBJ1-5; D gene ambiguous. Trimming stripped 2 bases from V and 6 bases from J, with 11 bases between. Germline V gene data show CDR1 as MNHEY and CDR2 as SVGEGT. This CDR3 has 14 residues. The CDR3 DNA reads TGTGCCAGCAGTTACCTAGACGGTGGTCAGCCCCAGCATTTT. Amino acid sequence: CASSYLDGGQPQHF.

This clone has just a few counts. Here the CDR3 reads CASSLKQGFIWEQFF. CDR3 coding DNA: TGTGCCAGCAGCTTAAAACAGGGATTCATCTGGGAGCAGTTCTTC. The rearrangement links TRBV7-9 to TRBJ2-1; a possible D gene is TRBD1 (6 bases). The germline CDR1 and CDR2 sequences are SEHNR and FQNEAQ (reference sequence). The CDR3 consists of 15 residues. Between the trimmed V and J ends, which lost 2 bases and 10 bases, there was a span of 18 bases.

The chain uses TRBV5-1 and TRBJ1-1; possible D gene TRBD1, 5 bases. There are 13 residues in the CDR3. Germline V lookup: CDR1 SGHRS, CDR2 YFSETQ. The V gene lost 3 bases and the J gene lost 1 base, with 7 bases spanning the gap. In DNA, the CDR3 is TGCGCCAGCAGCTCAGGACAGAACACTGAAGCTTTCTTT. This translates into CASSSGQNTEAFF.

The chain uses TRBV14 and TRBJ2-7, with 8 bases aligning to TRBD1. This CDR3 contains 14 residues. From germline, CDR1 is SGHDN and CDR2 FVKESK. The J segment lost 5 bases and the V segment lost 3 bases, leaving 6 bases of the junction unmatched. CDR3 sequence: CASSHPGQVNEQYF. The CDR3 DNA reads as TGTGCCAGCAGCCACCCGGGACAGGTCAACGAGCAGTACTTC.

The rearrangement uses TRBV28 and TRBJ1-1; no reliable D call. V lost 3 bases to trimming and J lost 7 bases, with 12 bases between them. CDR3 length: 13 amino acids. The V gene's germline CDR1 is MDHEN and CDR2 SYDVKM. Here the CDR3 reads CASSFLRMGEAFF. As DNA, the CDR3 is TGTGCCAGCAGTTTTCTGCGTATGGGTGAAGCTTTCTTT.

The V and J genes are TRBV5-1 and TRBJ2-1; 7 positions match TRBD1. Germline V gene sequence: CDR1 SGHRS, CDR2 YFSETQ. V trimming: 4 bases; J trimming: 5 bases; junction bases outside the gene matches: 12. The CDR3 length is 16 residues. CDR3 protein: CASSRADRSLHNEQFF. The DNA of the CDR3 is TGCGCCAGCAGCCGTGCGGACAGGAGCCTCCACAATGAGCAGTTCTTC.

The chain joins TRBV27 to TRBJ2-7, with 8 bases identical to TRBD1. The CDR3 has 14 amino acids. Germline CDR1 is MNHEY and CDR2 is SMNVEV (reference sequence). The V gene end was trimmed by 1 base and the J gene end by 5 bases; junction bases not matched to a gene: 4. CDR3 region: CASSLYDRGHEQYF. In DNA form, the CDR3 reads TGTGCCAGCAGTTTATATGACAGGGGTCACGAGCAGTACTTC.

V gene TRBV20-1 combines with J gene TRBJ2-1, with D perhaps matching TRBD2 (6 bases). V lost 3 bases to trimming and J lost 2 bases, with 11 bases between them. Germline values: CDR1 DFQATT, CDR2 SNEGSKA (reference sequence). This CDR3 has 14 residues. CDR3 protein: CSASTGVAYNEQFF. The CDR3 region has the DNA TGCAGTGCTAGTACGGGGGTCGCCTACAATGAGCAGTTCTTC.

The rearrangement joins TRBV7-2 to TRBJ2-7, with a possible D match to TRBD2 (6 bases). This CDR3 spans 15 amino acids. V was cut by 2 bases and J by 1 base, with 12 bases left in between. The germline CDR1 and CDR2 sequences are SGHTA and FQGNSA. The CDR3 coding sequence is TGTGCCAGCAGCTTATTTGGTGGGGGGTCCTACGAGCAGTACTTC. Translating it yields CASSLFGGGSYEQYF.

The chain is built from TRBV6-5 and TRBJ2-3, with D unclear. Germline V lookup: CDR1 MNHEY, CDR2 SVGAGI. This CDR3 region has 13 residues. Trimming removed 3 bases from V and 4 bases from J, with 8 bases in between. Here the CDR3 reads CASSYKAADTQYF. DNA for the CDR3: TGTGCCAGCAGTTATAAGGCGGCAGATACGCAGTATTTT.

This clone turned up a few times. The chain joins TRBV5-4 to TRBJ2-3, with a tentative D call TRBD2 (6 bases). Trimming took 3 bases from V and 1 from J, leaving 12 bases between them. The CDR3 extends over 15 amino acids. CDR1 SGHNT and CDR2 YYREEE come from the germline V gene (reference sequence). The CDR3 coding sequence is TGTGCCAGCAGCTGGGACTCTCCCGGCACAGATACGCAGTATTTT. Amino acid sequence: CASSWDSPGTDTQYF.

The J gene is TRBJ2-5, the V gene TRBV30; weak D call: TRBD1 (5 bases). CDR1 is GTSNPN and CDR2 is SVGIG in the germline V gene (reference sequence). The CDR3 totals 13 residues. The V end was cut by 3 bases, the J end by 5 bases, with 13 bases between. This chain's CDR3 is CAWSPQVRETQYF. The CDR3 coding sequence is TGTGCCTGGAGCCCACAGGTCCGGGAGACCCAGTACTTC.

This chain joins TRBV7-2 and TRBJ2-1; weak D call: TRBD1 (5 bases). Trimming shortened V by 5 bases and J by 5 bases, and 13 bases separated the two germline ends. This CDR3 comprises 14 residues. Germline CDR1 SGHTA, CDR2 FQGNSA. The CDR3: CASSLSPQDNEQFF. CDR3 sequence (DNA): TGTGCCAGCAGCCTCAGTCCACAGGACAATGAGCAGTTCTTC.

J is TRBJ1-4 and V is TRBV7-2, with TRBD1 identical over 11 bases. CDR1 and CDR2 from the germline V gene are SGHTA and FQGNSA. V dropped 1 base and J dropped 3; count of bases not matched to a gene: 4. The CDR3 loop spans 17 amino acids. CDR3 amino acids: CASSLVGQGAPNEKLFF. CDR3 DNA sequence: TGTGCCAGCAGCTTAGTTGGACAGGGGGCCCCTAATGAAAAACTGTTTTTT.

The chain's CDR3 is CASSRSSGYTFSTDTQYF. The CDR3 bases are TGTGCCAGCTCAAGGTCTAGCGGTTATACCTTTAGCACAGATACGCAGTATTTT. The chain links TRBV18 to TRBJ2-3; 7 bases align to TRBD2. Germline CDR1 and CDR2: KGHSH and LQKENI. J gave up 0 bases and V 5 bases, and 14 bases lay outside the gene matches. This CDR3 is built from 18 residues.

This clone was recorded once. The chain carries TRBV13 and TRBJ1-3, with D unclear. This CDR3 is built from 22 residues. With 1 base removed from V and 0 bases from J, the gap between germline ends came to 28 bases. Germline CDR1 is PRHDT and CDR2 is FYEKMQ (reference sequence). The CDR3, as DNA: TGTGCCAGCAGCTTAGAGGGTATCGCCGGCCCTTTCAAAGCGAGCTCTGGAAACACCATATATTTT. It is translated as CASSLEGIAGPFKASSGNTIYF.